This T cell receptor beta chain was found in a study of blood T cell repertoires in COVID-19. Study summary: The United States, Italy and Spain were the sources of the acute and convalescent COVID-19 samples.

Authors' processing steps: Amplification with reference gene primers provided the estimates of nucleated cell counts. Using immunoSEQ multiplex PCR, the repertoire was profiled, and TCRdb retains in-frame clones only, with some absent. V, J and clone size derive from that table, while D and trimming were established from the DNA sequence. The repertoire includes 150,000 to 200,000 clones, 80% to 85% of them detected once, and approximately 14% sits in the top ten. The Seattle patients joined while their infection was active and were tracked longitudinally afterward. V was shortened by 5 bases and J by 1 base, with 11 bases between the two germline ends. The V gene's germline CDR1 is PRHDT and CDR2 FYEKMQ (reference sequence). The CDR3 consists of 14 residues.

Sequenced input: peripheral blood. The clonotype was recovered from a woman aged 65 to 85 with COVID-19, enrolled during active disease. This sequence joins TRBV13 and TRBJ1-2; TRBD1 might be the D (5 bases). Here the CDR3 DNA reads TGTGCCAGCAGCCTCAGGGTTGGTAACTATGGCTACACCTTC. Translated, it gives CASSLRVGNYGYTF.